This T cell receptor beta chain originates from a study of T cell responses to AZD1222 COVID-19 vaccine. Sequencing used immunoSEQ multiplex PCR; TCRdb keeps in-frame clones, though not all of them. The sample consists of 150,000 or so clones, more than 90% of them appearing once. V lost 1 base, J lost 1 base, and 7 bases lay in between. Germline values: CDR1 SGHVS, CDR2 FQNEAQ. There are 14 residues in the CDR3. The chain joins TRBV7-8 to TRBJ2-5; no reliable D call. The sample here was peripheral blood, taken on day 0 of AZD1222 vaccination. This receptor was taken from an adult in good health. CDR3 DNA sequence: TGTGCCAGCAGCTTAGGTTGGGTCCAAGAGACCCAGTACTTC. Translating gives CASSLGWVQETQYF.